This is a list of T cell receptor beta chains from one sample in a study of PD-L1 blockade in urothelial cancer. Clones were read by immunoSEQ multiplex PCR, and TCRdb kept only the in-frame ones, dropping some. The sample shows about 93,000 clones, 90% of them seen only once. The specimen was PBMCs, collected around atezolizumab (anti-PD-L1) treatment. The source of these receptors is a man in his 60s with urothelial cancer. Both conserved end residues are part of each CDR3. The D gene is left open where the match is weak. Some rows have no size entry. The others give once, few or many, or a class for an expanded clone.

J gene: TRBJ2-7
V gene: TRBV30
clone size: -
D gene: -
CDR3 DNA: TGTGCCTGGAGCGCCGCCGCGGGACAGCCACCCTACGAGCAGTACTTC
CDR3 protein: CAWSAAAGQPPYEQYF

J gene: TRBJ2-5
V gene: TRBV4-3
clone size: -
D gene: TRBD1
CDR3 DNA: TGCGCCAGCAGCCAAGATCTCACAGGGGGTGATGAGACCCAGTACTTC
CDR3 protein: CASSQDLTGGDETQYF

J gene: TRBJ1-2
V gene: TRBV5-8
clone size: -
D gene: TRBD1
CDR3 DNA: TGTGCCAGCAGCGCCCGGGACAGAGGGGTCGACACCTTC
CDR3 protein: CASSARDRGVDTF

J gene: TRBJ2-3
V gene: TRBV7-9
clone size: -
D gene: -
CDR3 DNA: TGTGCCAGCAGCTTAGCGGCCGATACGCAGTATTTT
CDR3 protein: CASSLAADTQYF

J gene: TRBJ2-7
V gene: TRBV7-3
clone size: -
D gene: -
CDR3 DNA: TGTGCCAGCAGCTTAAGGGCTAGGGGCGAGCAGTACTTC
CDR3 protein: CASSLRARGEQYF

J gene: TRBJ2-1
V gene: TRBV7-8
clone size: -
D gene: TRBD2
CDR3 DNA: TGTGCCAGCAGCTTGACTAGCGGAGAGCAGTTCTTC
CDR3 protein: CASSLTSGEQFF

J gene: TRBJ2-3
V gene: TRBV5-6
clone size: -
D gene: -
CDR3 DNA: TGTGCCAGCAGCTTTAGGGGCCGCACAGATACGCAGTATTTT
CDR3 protein: CASSFRGRTDTQYF

J gene: TRBJ1-6
V gene: TRBV30
clone size: -
D gene: -
CDR3 DNA: TGTGCCTGGAGTGTACGGAGGGGAAGGGAGCGTAACTCCTATAATTCACCCCTCCACTTT
CDR3 protein: CAWSVRRGRERNSYNSPLHF

J gene: TRBJ2-7
V gene: TRBV11-2
clone size: -
D gene: TRBD2
CDR3 DNA: TGTGCCAGCGTGGGGGGACTAGGCTACCTCGAGCAGTACTTC
CDR3 protein: CASVGGLGYLEQYF

J gene: TRBJ1-1
V gene: TRBV18
clone size: -
D gene: TRBD1
CDR3 DNA: TGTGCCAGCTCACCCGACAGGGAACAAACGGCTTTCTTT
CDR3 protein: CASSPDREQTAFF

J gene: TRBJ2-5
V gene: TRBV9
clone size: -
D gene: TRBD2
CDR3 DNA: TGTGCCAGCAGCGTTAGCGGGAGAGAAGAGACCCAGTACTTC
CDR3 protein: CASSVSGREETQYF

J gene: TRBJ2-7
V gene: TRBV2
clone size: -
D gene: -
CDR3 DNA: TGTGCCAGCAGTACAACTCGTTACAGCTACGAGCAGTACTTC
CDR3 protein: CASSTTRYSYEQYF

J gene: TRBJ2-3
V gene: TRBV19
clone size: -
D gene: TRBD2
CDR3 DNA: TGTGCCAGTGGGGGGGAAGGAGGGGATACGCAGTATTTT
CDR3 protein: CASGGEGGDTQYF

J gene: TRBJ2-5
V gene: TRBV18
clone size: -
D gene: -
CDR3 DNA: TGTGCCAGCTCACCACCAGCACTCCAAGAGACCCAGTACTTC
CDR3 protein: CASSPPALQETQYF

J gene: TRBJ2-3
V gene: TRBV29-1
clone size: -
D gene: -
CDR3 DNA: TGCAGCGTTCGGGCCAGCGGTGCGATCACAGATACGCAGTATTTT
CDR3 protein: CSVRASGAITDTQYF

J gene: TRBJ2-3
V gene: TRBV29-1
clone size: -
D gene: -
CDR3 DNA: TGCAGCGCCAGTAGTGCGAGCCGGGCAGATACGCAGTATTTT
CDR3 protein: CSASSASRADTQYF

J gene: TRBJ2-5
V gene: TRBV28
clone size: -
D gene: TRBD2
CDR3 DNA: TGTGCCAGCAGTTCTCGTGGACTAGCGGGAGGGGGGGAGACCCAGTACTTC
CDR3 protein: CASSSRGLAGGGETQYF

J gene: TRBJ2-1
V gene: TRBV28
clone size: few
D gene: TRBD2
CDR3 DNA: TGTGCCAGCAGTCTTTGGTCGACTAGCTCGGGTGAGCAGTTCTTC
CDR3 protein: CASSLWSTSSGEQFF

J gene: TRBJ2-1
V gene: TRBV10-3
clone size: -
D gene: TRBD1
CDR3 DNA: TGTGCCATCAGTGGGAAAGTCGGACAGGGGTTCACTGAGCAGTTCTTC
CDR3 protein: CAISGKVGQGFTEQFF

J gene: TRBJ2-1
V gene: TRBV19
clone size: -
D gene: -
CDR3 DNA: TGTGCCAGTAGTGCAACGGGCTCCTACAATGAGCAGTTCTTC
CDR3 protein: CASSATGSYNEQFF

J gene: TRBJ2-5
V gene: TRBV28
clone size: -
D gene: -
CDR3 DNA: TGTGCCAGCAGTTTCTTAGGGGGAGAGACCCAGTACTTC
CDR3 protein: CASSFLGGETQYF

J gene: TRBJ2-1
V gene: TRBV21-1
clone size: -
D gene: -
CDR3 DNA: TGTGCCAGCAGCAAAGCGTGCGGGACAGGGCTATCCTCCTACAATGAGCAGTTCTTC
CDR3 protein: CASSKACGTGLSSYNEQFF

J gene: TRBJ1-1
V gene: TRBV4-3
clone size: -
D gene: -
CDR3 DNA: TGCGCCAGCTCTTTCGGGGGAATCAGGGACACTGAAGCTTTCTTT
CDR3 protein: CASSFGGIRDTEAFF

J gene: TRBJ2-6
V gene: TRBV5-6
clone size: -
D gene: -
CDR3 DNA: TGTGCCAGCAGCCGACCGACGGGAAACTCTGGGGCCAACGTCCTGACTTTC
CDR3 protein: CASSRPTGNSGANVLTF

J gene: TRBJ1-2
V gene: TRBV6-6
clone size: once
D gene: -
CDR3 DNA: TGTGCCAGCAGTTACGGGGCCCTCTATGGCTACACCTTC
CDR3 protein: CASSYGALYGYTF

J gene: TRBJ2-2
V gene: TRBV2
clone size: -
D gene: -
CDR3 DNA: TGTGCCAGCACCATAACGGGACTCAAGAACACCGGGGAGCTGTTTTTT
CDR3 protein: CASTITGLKNTGELFF

J gene: TRBJ2-7
V gene: TRBV5-1
clone size: -
D gene: TRBD2
CDR3 DNA: TGCGCCAGCAGCTTGGGTCCCCTAGCGGATAAGTACTTC
CDR3 protein: CASSLGPLADKYF

J gene: TRBJ2-7
V gene: TRBV30
clone size: -
D gene: TRBD1
CDR3 DNA: TGTGCCTGGAGTTTTCTGGGACAGGCGAGCTACGAGCAGTACTTC
CDR3 protein: CAWSFLGQASYEQYF

J gene: TRBJ1-4
V gene: TRBV18
clone size: -
D gene: -
CDR3 DNA: TGTGCCAGCTCACCTCAGGGTGGAGAAAAACTGTTTTTT
CDR3 protein: CASSPQGGEKLFF

J gene: TRBJ2-7
V gene: TRBV4-2
clone size: -
D gene: TRBD2
CDR3 DNA: TGTGCCAGCAGCCAAGTCTCTAGCGGGAGACTGGGTTACGAGCAGTACTTC
CDR3 protein: CASSQVSSGRLGYEQYF

J gene: TRBJ2-7
V gene: TRBV29-1
clone size: -
D gene: TRBD1
CDR3 DNA: TGCAGCGTTGCTCAGGACAGGATTACCTACGAGCAGTACTTC
CDR3 protein: CSVAQDRITYEQYF

J gene: TRBJ2-5
V gene: TRBV7-6
clone size: -
D gene: -
CDR3 DNA: TGTGCCAGCAGTTTGACAGGTTCTGTGTACTTC
CDR3 protein: CASSLTGSVYF

J gene: TRBJ1-1
V gene: TRBV14
clone size: -
D gene: -
CDR3 DNA: TGTGCCAGCAGCCAGGCGGGGTTCGGAGCTTTCTTT
CDR3 protein: CASSQAGFGAFF

J gene: TRBJ2-1
V gene: TRBV6-1
clone size: -
D gene: -
CDR3 DNA: TGTGCCAGCAGTGAAGTCGGCAATGAGCAGTTCTTC
CDR3 protein: CASSEVGNEQFF

J gene: TRBJ2-2
V gene: TRBV7-2
clone size: -
D gene: TRBD2
CDR3 DNA: TGTGCCAGCAGCCAAACTAGCGGGAGTGTCACCGGGGAGCTGTTTTTT
CDR3 protein: CASSQTSGSVTGELFF

J gene: TRBJ1-2
V gene: TRBV5-4
clone size: -
D gene: -
CDR3 DNA: TGTGCCAGCAGCTTGCGTACCGACAGGTCTAACTATGGCTACACCTTC
CDR3 protein: CASSLRTDRSNYGYTF

J gene: TRBJ2-7
V gene: TRBV2
clone size: -
D gene: -
CDR3 DNA: TGTGCCAGCAGTGTGGTTCGGGCAGGGTACTACGAGCAGTACTTC
CDR3 protein: CASSVVRAGYYEQYF

J gene: TRBJ1-5
V gene: TRBV18
clone size: -
D gene: TRBD1
CDR3 DNA: TGTGCCAGCTCAGGGACAGGGCAAAATCAGCCCCAGCATTTT
CDR3 protein: CASSGTGQNQPQHF

J gene: TRBJ2-5
V gene: TRBV5-1
clone size: -
D gene: -
CDR3 DNA: TGCGCCAGCAGCTTCAACGGGGAGACCCAGTACTTC
CDR3 protein: CASSFNGETQYF

J gene: TRBJ2-2
V gene: TRBV10-1
clone size: -
D gene: TRBD1
CDR3 DNA: TGCGCCAGCAGGGCCGGGACAGGGAACACCGGGGAGCTGTTTTTT
CDR3 protein: CASRAGTGNTGELFF

J gene: TRBJ2-3
V gene: TRBV19
clone size: -
D gene: TRBD1
CDR3 DNA: TGTGCCAGTAGTTCGACAGGGGATACGCAGTATTTT
CDR3 protein: CASSSTGDTQYF

J gene: TRBJ1-5
V gene: TRBV19
clone size: -
D gene: TRBD1
CDR3 DNA: TGTGCCAGTAGTATGACAGGGACAAATCAGCCCCAGCATTTT
CDR3 protein: CASSMTGTNQPQHF

J gene: TRBJ1-1
V gene: TRBV15
clone size: -
D gene: TRBD1
CDR3 DNA: TGTGCCACCAGCAGCGCCACAGGGGTCGGCACTGAAGCTTTCTTT
CDR3 protein: CATSSATGVGTEAFF

J gene: TRBJ1-5
V gene: TRBV6-6
clone size: -
D gene: -
CDR3 DNA: TGTGCCAGCAGTTACTCGATTCAGGGCAATCAGCCCCAGCATTTT
CDR3 protein: CASSYSIQGNQPQHF

J gene: TRBJ1-5
V gene: TRBV28
clone size: -
D gene: TRBD1
CDR3 DNA: TGTGCCAGCAGGACAGGGACAAACAATCAGCCCCAGCATTTT
CDR3 protein: CASRTGTNNQPQHF

J gene: TRBJ2-1
V gene: TRBV12-5
clone size: -
D gene: -
CDR3 DNA: TGTGCTGGTCGGGGTTACAATGAGCAGTTCTTC
CDR3 protein: CAGRGYNEQFF

J gene: TRBJ2-5
V gene: TRBV28
clone size: -
D gene: TRBD2
CDR3 DNA: TGTGCCAGCAGTTCAATACTAGCGGAGCCGGGAGAGACCCAGTACTTC
CDR3 protein: CASSSILAEPGETQYF

J gene: TRBJ2-1
V gene: TRBV6-1
clone size: -
D gene: TRBD2
CDR3 DNA: TGTGCCAGCAGGACTAGCGGGGGGGTCTACAATGAGCAGTTCTTC
CDR3 protein: CASRTSGGVYNEQFF

J gene: TRBJ1-2
V gene: TRBV7-9
clone size: -
D gene: TRBD1
CDR3 DNA: TGTGCCAGCAGCATATGGGACAGGTCGCATGGCTACACCTTC
CDR3 protein: CASSIWDRSHGYTF

J gene: TRBJ1-2
V gene: TRBV5-1
clone size: -
D gene: -
CDR3 DNA: TGCGCCAGCAGGGCCACAGAGAACTATGGCTACACCTTC
CDR3 protein: CASRATENYGYTF

J gene: TRBJ1-6
V gene: TRBV5-1
clone size: -
D gene: -
CDR3 DNA: TGCGCCAGCAGCTACCGGGAAAATTCACCCCTCCACTTT
CDR3 protein: CASSYRENSPLHF

J gene: TRBJ2-1
V gene: TRBV6-1
clone size: -
D gene: -
CDR3 DNA: TGTGCCAGCACAAGGGAGGCCGCCGCTTACAATGAGCAGTTCTTC
CDR3 protein: CASTREAAAYNEQFF

J gene: TRBJ1-5
V gene: TRBV6-6
clone size: -
D gene: -
CDR3 DNA: TGTGCCAGCGGACTGGGAGGGATCCAGCCCCAGCATTTT
CDR3 protein: CASGLGGIQPQHF

J gene: TRBJ2-2
V gene: TRBV27
clone size: -
D gene: TRBD1
CDR3 DNA: TGTGCCAGCAGCGGACAGGGGTACACCGGGGAGCTGTTTTTT
CDR3 protein: CASSGQGYTGELFF

J gene: TRBJ2-5
V gene: TRBV7-2
clone size: -
D gene: TRBD2
CDR3 DNA: TGTGCCAGCAGCTTGGGAGGCGCTAGCGGGAGTTTGCGGGGGACCCAGTACTTC
CDR3 protein: CASSLGGASGSLRGTQYF

J gene: TRBJ2-2
V gene: TRBV29-1
clone size: -
D gene: TRBD2
CDR3 DNA: TGCAGCGTTGTAACGGGAGGGAACACCGGGGAGCTGTTTTTT
CDR3 protein: CSVVTGGNTGELFF

J gene: TRBJ2-7
V gene: TRBV7-9
clone size: -
D gene: -
CDR3 DNA: TGTGCCTCAGAGGGGGGGGCACCCTCCTACGAGCAGTACTTC
CDR3 protein: CASEGGAPSYEQYF

J gene: TRBJ2-5
V gene: TRBV9
clone size: -
D gene: -
CDR3 DNA: TGTGCCAGCAGCCCGGGAAATGGGCTCCAAGAGACCCAGTACTTC
CDR3 protein: CASSPGNGLQETQYF

J gene: TRBJ2-7
V gene: TRBV5-5
clone size: -
D gene: -
CDR3 DNA: TGTGCCAGCAGCTTGGCTGGGGGCTACTCCTACGAGCAGTACTTC
CDR3 protein: CASSLAGGYSYEQYF